This TCR beta chain was recovered during a study of T cells in Graves' hyperthyroidism and ophthalmopathy (dated by TCRdb to the late 2010s). At the level of the whole study: Peripheral blood was collected at initial diagnosis, before any treatment. For training and testing, the roughly 100 patients in the discovery cohort were randomly divided in a 7:3 ratio. To identify distinguishing TCR V-J signatures, a discovery cohort of around 100 patients was used, comprising fewer than 45 with Graves' ophthalmopathy and 57 with stable Graves' hyperthyroidism. Once sampling was done, hyperthyroidism patients were given methimazole at a starting dose of 30 mg daily, whereas ophthalmopathy patients were given high-dose intravenous methylprednisolone. The paper describes TCR Vbeta CDR3 sequencing of around 140 peripheral blood samples, made up of 43 ophthalmopathy patients, 70 to 75 hyperthyroidism patients and 17 progressor patients. Thyroid tissue and blood T-cell repertoires from six Graves' hyperthyroidism patients were also compared in the study. Prospective prediction of ophthalmopathy was tested in an independent validation cohort consisting of 18 hyperthyroidism patients and 15 or so patients who later progressed to ophthalmopathy.

Amplification of TCR beta CDR3 regions was carried out from RNA transcripts. The first round of RT-PCR for the TCR CDR3 was performed with the HTBI primer set and the Qiagen OneStep RT-PCR kit. The libraries were constructed in a second round of multiplex PCR and then size-selected and purified. The libraries were sequenced on an Illumina HiSeq2000 using paired-end 100 bp reads. In the original analysis: Raw data were processed with SOAPnuke, discarding reads with adapters, uncalled bases, mean Phred below 15, or no exact constant-primer or identifier match. High-quality paired reads were merged with COPE v1.2.5, and unique nucleotide sequences were defined as clonotypes. MiTCR v1.1 was used to align the clonotypes against IMGT TRBV, TRBD and TRBJ reference segments. The analysis included only V-J combinations with a frequency above 0.0001, which together covered 99% to 99.2% of the repertoires. A TCS score was defined as the ratio between F50 (clonal expansion) and ExV (chaos), using BLOSUM62-based TCRdist between CDR3 peptides within each V-J. Welch's t-statistics and random forest reduced roughly 540 V-J features to about 13, which were used in a naive Bayes classifier (R e1071). The raw public reads went through TCRdb reprocessing: fastp at Q25, MiXCR clone calling, in-frame beta chains kept. Each entry is one CDR3 protein sequence, shown with its most common DNA and genes. The V and J calls and clone size are TCRdb's, not the authors'. This sample holds approximately 630,000 distinct CDR3 sequences; about 17% were observed only once. About 3.8% of the sample goes to the ten largest clones.

This clonotype was recorded at least ten times. The antigen this receptor binds is unknown. No base qualities exist here, and no much larger clone lies one base off it. Stable Graves' hyperthyroidism was defined as the absence of progression to ophthalmopathy over 18 months of follow-up. The hyperthyroidism patients were between 18 and 65 years old and newly diagnosed, with a disease duration of less than 2 months. The study excluded patients with uncontrolled infections, other autoimmune diseases, pregnancy or lactation. Clinical symptoms, serum thyroxine and TRAb, thyroid ultrasound, and orbital computed tomography formed the basis for the diagnoses. Ficoll-Paque density gradient centrifugation was used to isolate PBMCs from 10 ml of fresh peripheral blood. Trizol reagent was used to extract total RNA, and RNA quality was then checked on an Agilent 2100 Bioanalyzer. Results the study describes overall, beyond this receptor: Most expanded thyroid clonotypes (frequency above 0.001) were also found in blood, which suggests that blood repertoires may mirror thyroid immune responses. Sample size was not statistically predetermined, and blinding of investigators to group allocation was not performed. In cross-validation, a model built on a 13 V-J signature told ophthalmopathy apart from stable hyperthyroidism with 85% to 90% sensitivity and about 81% specificity, and in testing the same model reached 80%/75%. During validation, the model predicted progression to ophthalmopathy a median of approximately 7 months ahead of onset, with almost 71% sensitivity and roughly 72% specificity.

The TCR sequence derives from a woman aged 30 to 39 with Graves' hyperthyroidism. Sequencing input: blood.

Here is the DNA: TGTGCCAGCAGCTTAGAGGGGCAGGGTCTAGAGACCCAGTACTTC. This codes for CASSLEGQGLETQYF. The chain is assembled from TRBV7-2 and TRBJ2-5; a tentative D call is TRBD1 (5 bases match). V is reduced by 1 base and J by 4 bases, leaving a spacing of 13 bases between them. The germline V gene sets CDR1 to SGHTA and CDR2 to FQGNSA. The CDR3 numbers 15 residues from cysteine through phenylalanine. Kept here is only the CDR3 DNA, which spans 45 bases and is read in frame from base 1.